These 26 T cell receptor beta chains were all obtained from the same sample, sequenced in a study of T cells in narcolepsy. Here immunoSEQ multiplex PCR was the method, and the copy in TCRdb shows in-frame clones only, minus some. This table holds under 35,000 clones, 75% to 90% found once. The material sequenced was memory (CD45RA-) CD4+ T cells from blood. The receptors shown here come from a human donor in good health.

The rearrangement joins TRBV6-6 to TRBJ1-5; 9 nucleotides match TRBD1. The V gene's germline CDR1 is MNHNY and CDR2 SVGAGI (reference sequence). This CDR3 has 15 residues. The V segment lost 7 bases and the J segment 7 bases; nucleotides outside the gene matches: 11. The CDR3 loop reads CASTSHGTGRQPQHF. The CDR3 coding sequence is TGTGCCAGCACCTCTCACGGGACAGGGCGCCAGCCCCAGCATTTT.

The CDR3 sequence: CASSHRGDDYEQYF. The CDR3 bases are TGCGCCAGCAGCCACCGGGGGGACGACTACGAGCAGTACTTC. The chain uses TRBV4-3 and TRBJ2-7; 7 nucleotides align to TRBD2. The CDR3 is 14 amino acids. Trimming at V came to 3 bases and at J to 3 bases, leaving 5 bases not matched to a gene. Germline values: CDR1 LGHNA, CDR2 YSLEER.

This chain connects TRBV27 to TRBJ2-1; D ambiguous. The CDR3 is made up of 12 amino acids. Germline V CDR1 and CDR2: MNHEY, SMNVEV (reference sequence). Trimming removed 7 bases at V and 8 bases at J, with 12 bases between. The CDR3 spells CASTPSVDEQFF. CDR3 DNA: TGTGCCAGCACCCCGTCCGTCGATGAGCAGTTCTTC.

This rearrangement joins TRBV6-5 to TRBJ2-7; 9 nucleotides match TRBD1. Germline CDR1 MNHEY, CDR2 SVGAGI. V shed 5 bases, J shed 13 bases, and the junction held 9 bases outside the gene matches. This CDR3 is 12 amino acids long. The CDR3 sequence: CASSGTGPETYF. The CDR3 DNA is TGTGCCAGCAGTGGGACAGGGCCTGAAACTTACTTC.

This sequence joins TRBV11-3 and TRBJ2-1; no clear D. The CDR3 loop spans 20 amino acids. Germline V CDR1 and CDR2: SGHNT, YENEEA. V was clipped by 3 bases and J by 3 bases, with 27 bases between them. CDR3 coding DNA: TGTGCCAGCAGCTTCTCCTTACGCCTTCGCTGGCAGACCGACTACAATGAGCAGTTCTTC. This encodes CASSFSLRLRWQTDYNEQFF.

V is TRBV15 and J is TRBJ2-3; TRBD2 might be the D (5 bases). The length of the CDR3 is 15 residues. V was pared by 0 bases and J by 5 bases, with 12 bases between. The germline gives CDR1 LNHNV, CDR2 YYDKDF (reference sequence). CDR3 in DNA: TGTGCCACCAGCAGAGATGTAAGAGGAGGAGATACGCAGTATTTT. It is translated as CATSRDVRGGDTQYF.

This clone was seen a few times. The rearrangement uses TRBV4-1 and TRBJ2-7; D is uncertain. Germline-derived CDR1 and CDR2 are MGHRA and YSYEKL. Trimming cost V 4 bases and J 1 base, with 14 bases left between them. CDR3 length: 15 residues. CDR3 amino acids: CASSRTVGLSYEQYF. DNA of the CDR3: TGCGCCAGCAGCCGCACTGTTGGGTTATCCTACGAGCAGTACTTC.

The chain employs TRBV30 and TRBJ1-2, with TRBD1 matching 8 bases. Germline V lookup: CDR1 GTSNPN, CDR2 SVGIG (reference sequence). The CDR3 has 13 amino acids. V trimming: 3 bases; J trimming: 2 bases; junction bases outside the gene matches: 2. CDR3 DNA: TGTGCCTGGAGCCGGACAGGGAACTATGGCTACACCTTC. Encoded protein: CAWSRTGNYGYTF.

This clone was observed once. The rearrangement links TRBV5-1 to TRBJ2-1; 8 bases agree with TRBD2. This CDR3 is built from 17 residues. Germline CDR1 reads SGHRS; CDR2 reads YFSETQ. J lost 4 bases, V lost 2 bases, and 11 bases had no gene match. The CDR3 bases are TGCGCCAGCAGCTTACGGGTGGGACTAGGAGGATACAATGAGCAGTTCTTC. Its translation: CASSLRVGLGGYNEQFF. Based on the CDR3 plus reference TRBV5-1 and TRBJ2-1, the full variable domain is KAGVTQTPRYLIKTRGQQVTLSCSPISGHRSVSWYQQTPGQGLQFLFEYFSETQRNKGNFPGRFSGRQFSNSRSEMNVSTLELGDSALYLCASSLRVGLGGYNEQFFGPGTRLTVL.

V and J are TRBV10-2 and TRBJ1-1; TRBD1 is a possible D gene (6 bases). The CDR3 extends over 13 amino acids. Germline values: CDR1 WSHSY, CDR2 SAAADI. Trimming took 3 bases from V and 1 from J, leaving 6 bases between them. The CDR3 DNA sequence: TGCGCCAGCAGTGACAGGGGGAACACTGAAGCTTTCTTT. It is translated as CASSDRGNTEAFF.

The rearrangement uses TRBV4-1 and TRBJ1-2; no definite D call. The CDR3 length is 16 residues. V shed 1 base and J shed 3 bases, with 15 bases lying between them. In germline, CDR1 is MGHRA, CDR2 YSYEKL. CDR3 region: CASSQVINPRDYGYTF. The CDR3 bases are TGCGCCAGCAGCCAAGTCATAAACCCTCGGGACTATGGCTACACCTTC.

A word on this clone: This sample includes further DNA sequences coding for the same CDR3. The V and J genes are TRBV18 and TRBJ2-5, with 8 nucleotides matching TRBD2. Germline values: CDR1 KGHSH, CDR2 LQKENI. Trimming cost V 2 bases and J 6 bases; bases outside gene matches: 8. This CDR3 is 15 amino acids long. The CDR3 here is CASSPEAGGGKTQYF. The CDR3, as DNA: TGTGCCAGCTCACCAGAGGCGGGGGGCGGGAAGACCCAGTACTTC.

The chain has TRBV4-3 and TRBJ2-7; the match to TRBD2 covers 9 bases. The CDR3 totals 13 residues. CDR1 LGHNA and CDR2 YSLEER come from the germline V gene. Unmatched junction bases numbered 1, after V lost 4 bases and J lost 3 bases. CDR3 amino acids: CASSPTSGYEQYF. The CDR3 DNA sequence: TGCGCCAGCAGCCCGACTAGCGGCTACGAGCAGTACTTC.

The CDR3 DNA is TGTGCCAGCAGCTTAAAGGGAGCCAAAAACATTCAGTACTTC. Translating gives CASSLKGAKNIQYF. V usage is TRBV7-2 and J usage is TRBJ2-4; D remains unclear. Germline-derived CDR1 and CDR2 are SGHTA and FQGNSA. V gave up 2 bases and J gave up 0 bases, with 5 bases separating them. The CDR3 consists of 14 residues.

This clone was counted once. The chain combines TRBV2 with TRBJ2-5; D is possibly TRBD1 or TRBD2 (5 bases each). Germline loops: CDR1 SNHLY, CDR2 FYNNEI. The CDR3 is 16 residues long. Between the trimmed V and J ends, which lost 6 bases and 1 base, there was a span of 18 bases. The CDR3 bases are TGTGCCAGCAGCGTCCGGGACGCCTCTCTCCAAGAGACCCAGTACTTC. Its translation: CASSVRDASLQETQYF.

The chain employs TRBV27 and TRBJ1-1; no clear D gene. This CDR3 comprises 16 residues. Germline V gene lookup returns CDR1 MNHEY and CDR2 SMNVEV (reference sequence). Trimming cost V 0 bases and J 4 bases, with 15 bases left between them. CDR3 sequence: CASSLSLWGGGTEAFF. The CDR3 DNA sequence: TGTGCCAGCAGTTTATCGTTATGGGGAGGCGGCACTGAAGCTTTCTTT.

This clone was recorded only once. The chain carries TRBV7-2 and TRBJ2-7; D remains unclear. The length of the CDR3 is 13 residues. V gave up 5 bases and J gave up 6 bases, with 14 bases separating them. Germline V CDR1 and CDR2: SGHTA, FQGNSA. For the CDR3, the DNA is TGTGCCAGCAGCCCACTTTTCTCGGCCGAGCAGTACTTC. It yields the protein CASSPLFSAEQYF.

This chain connects TRBV30 to TRBJ2-3; 8 bases are shared with TRBD1. Germline loops: CDR1 GTSNPN, CDR2 SVGIG (reference sequence). Trimming at V came to 0 bases and at J to 4 bases, leaving 6 bases not matched to a gene. The CDR3 sequence is 15 residues long. In nucleotides, the CDR3 is TGTGCCTGGAGTGTACATCAGGGGGCGGCAGATACGCAGTATTTT. Translation gives CAWSVHQGAADTQYF. Looking up the rest from reference TRBV30 and TRBJ2-3 gives the full variable domain: SQTIHQWPATLVQPVGSPLSLECTVEGTSNPNLYWYRQAAGRGLQLLFYSVGIGQISSEVPQNLSASRPQDRQFILSSKKLLLSDSGFYLCAWSVHQGAADTQYFGPGTRLTVL.

DNA of the CDR3: TGTGCCAGCAGGAGGGGAGTAGATGGCTACACCTTC. Translation gives CASRRGVDGYTF. The V call is TRBV25-1, the J call TRBJ1-2; D is perhaps TRBD1 (5 bases). This CDR3 has 12 amino acids. V gave up 6 bases and J gave up 6 bases, with 11 bases separating them. Germline V gene data show CDR1 as MGHDK and CDR2 as SYGVNS.

For the CDR3, the DNA is TGTGCCATCGGAAGGGGCGGGACTTACAATGAGCAGTTCTTC. Translated: CAIGRGGTYNEQFF. The J gene is TRBJ2-1, the V gene TRBV10-3, with D perhaps matching TRBD2 (6 bases). The CDR3 sequence is 14 residues long. Between the trimmed V and J ends, which lost 8 bases and 4 bases, there was a span of 15 bases. The germline V gene has CDR1 ENHRY and CDR2 SYGVKD.

This clone has just a few counts. The gene calls are TRBV5-1 and TRBJ2-7; D not certain. The CDR3 is made up of 13 amino acids. The V end lost 5 bases, the J end lost 6 bases, and 15 bases lay between the germline ends. CDR1 is SGHRS and CDR2 is YFSETQ in the germline V gene. The CDR3: CASRTPGAGEQYF. In DNA, the CDR3 is TGCGCCAGCAGAACTCCAGGAGCTGGCGAGCAGTACTTC.

V and J are TRBV28 and TRBJ1-2; a weak D match, TRBD1 (6 bases). The germline gives CDR1 MDHEN, CDR2 SYDVKM. Trimming removed 6 bases from V and 7 bases from J, with 15 bases in between. This CDR3 contains 13 residues. The chain's CDR3 is CASRGGAHSGYTF. The CDR3 nucleotides are TGTGCCAGCAGGGGGGGGGCCCACTCTGGCTACACCTTC.

The chain employs TRBV4-1 and TRBJ1-1; D uncertain. Per germline, CDR1 MGHRA and CDR2 YSYEKL. V was trimmed by 1 base and J by 5 bases, leaving 11 bases between them. The CDR3 spans 14 residues. CDR3 nucleotides: TGCGCCAGCAGCCAAGGCCCCCCGAGAACTGAAGCTTTCTTT. It encodes CASSQGPPRTEAFF.

The chain uses TRBV19 and TRBJ1-4, with D possibly TRBD1 on 5 matching bases. In germline, CDR1 is LNHDA, CDR2 SQIVND (reference sequence). Trimming stripped 4 bases from V and 8 bases from J, with 14 bases between. The CDR3 sequence is 14 residues long. CDR3 sequence (DNA): TGTGCCAGTAGTAGGGCAGGGAGTAAAGAAAAACTGTTTTTT. Translation: CASSRAGSKEKLFF.

CDR3 sequence: CASIRSGISDTQYF. The CDR3 nucleotides are TGTGCCAGCATCCGTAGCGGGATCTCAGATACGCAGTATTTT. The rearrangement uses TRBV6-1 and TRBJ2-3; 8 bases align to TRBD2. Germline V gene sequence: CDR1 MNHNS, CDR2 SASEGT. With 7 bases clipped from V and 4 bases from J, the junction kept 7 bases outside the gene matches. The CDR3 has 14 residues.

The chain couples TRBV5-4 to TRBJ1-2, with D hard to call. The CDR3 runs 13 residues. V lost 0 bases and J 4 bases, leaving 7 bases between the germline ends. Germline V lookup: CDR1 SGHNT, CDR2 YYREEE (reference sequence). The CDR3 nucleotides are TGTGCCAGCAGCTTGGGGCAGCTCTATGGCTACACCTTC. This sequence encodes CASSLGQLYGYTF.